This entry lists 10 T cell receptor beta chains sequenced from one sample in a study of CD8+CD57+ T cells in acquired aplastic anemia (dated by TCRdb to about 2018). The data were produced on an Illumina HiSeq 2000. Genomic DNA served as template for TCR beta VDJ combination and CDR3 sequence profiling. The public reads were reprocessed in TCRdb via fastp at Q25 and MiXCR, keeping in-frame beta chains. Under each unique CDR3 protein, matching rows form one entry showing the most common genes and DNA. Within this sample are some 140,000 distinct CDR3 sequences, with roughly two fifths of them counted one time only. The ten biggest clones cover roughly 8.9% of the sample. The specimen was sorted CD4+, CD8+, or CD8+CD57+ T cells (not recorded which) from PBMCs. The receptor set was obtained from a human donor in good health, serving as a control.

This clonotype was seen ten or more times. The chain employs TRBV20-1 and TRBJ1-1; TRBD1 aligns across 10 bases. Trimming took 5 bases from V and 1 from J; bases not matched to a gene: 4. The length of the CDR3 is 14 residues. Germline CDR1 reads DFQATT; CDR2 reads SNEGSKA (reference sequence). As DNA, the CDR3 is TGCAGTGCTCGACAGGGGGCATGGAACACTGAAGCTTTCTTT. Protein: CSARQGAWNTEAFF.

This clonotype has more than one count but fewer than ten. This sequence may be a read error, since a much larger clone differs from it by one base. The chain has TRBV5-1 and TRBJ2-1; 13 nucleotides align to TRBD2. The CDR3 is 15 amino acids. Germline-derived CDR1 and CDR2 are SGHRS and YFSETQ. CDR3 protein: CVSSRGLAGVNEQFF. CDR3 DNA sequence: TGCGTCAGCAGCAGAGGACTAGCGGGAGTCAATGAGCAGTTCTTC. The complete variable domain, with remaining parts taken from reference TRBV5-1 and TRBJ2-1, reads KAGVTQTPRYLIKTRGQQVTLSCSPISGHRSVSWYQQTPGQGLQFLFEYFSETQRNKGNFPGRFSGRQFSNSRSEMNVSTLELGDSALYLCVSSRGLAGVNEQFFGPGTRLTVL.

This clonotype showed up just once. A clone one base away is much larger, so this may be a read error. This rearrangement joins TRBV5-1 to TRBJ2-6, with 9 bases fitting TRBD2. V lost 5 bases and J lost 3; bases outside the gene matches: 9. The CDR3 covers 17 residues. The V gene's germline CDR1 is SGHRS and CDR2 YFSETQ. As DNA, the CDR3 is TGCGCCAGCAGTTGCATAGCGGGAGAAAATGGGGCCAACGTCCTGACTTTC. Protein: CASSCIAGENGANVLTF.

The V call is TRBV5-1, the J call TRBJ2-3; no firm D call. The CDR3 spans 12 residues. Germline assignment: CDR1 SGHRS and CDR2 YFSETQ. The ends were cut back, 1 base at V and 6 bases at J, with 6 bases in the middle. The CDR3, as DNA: TGCGCCAGCAGCTTGCCGAGTGATACGCAGTATTTT. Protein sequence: CASSLPSDTQYF. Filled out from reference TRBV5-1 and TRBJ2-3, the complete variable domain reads KAGVTQTPRYLIKTRGQQVTLSCSPISGHRSVSWYQQTPGQGLQFLFEYFSETQRNKGNFPGRFSGRQFSNSRSEMNVSTLELGDSALYLCASSLPSDTQYFGPGTRLTVL.

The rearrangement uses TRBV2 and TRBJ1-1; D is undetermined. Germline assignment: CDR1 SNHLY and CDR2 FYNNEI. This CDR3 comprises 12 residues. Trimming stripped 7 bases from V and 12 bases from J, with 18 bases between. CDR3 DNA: TGTGCCAGCATGGTTCCGGGTATTGAGTCTTTCTTT. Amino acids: CASMVPGIESFF.

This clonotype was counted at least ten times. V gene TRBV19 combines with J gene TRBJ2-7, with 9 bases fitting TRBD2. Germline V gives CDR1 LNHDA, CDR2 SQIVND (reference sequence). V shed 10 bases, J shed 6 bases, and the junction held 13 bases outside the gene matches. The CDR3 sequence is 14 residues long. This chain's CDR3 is CATDGREGSGEQYF. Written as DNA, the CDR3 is TGTGCCACCGACGGGCGGGAGGGGTCGGGCGAGCAGTACTTC.

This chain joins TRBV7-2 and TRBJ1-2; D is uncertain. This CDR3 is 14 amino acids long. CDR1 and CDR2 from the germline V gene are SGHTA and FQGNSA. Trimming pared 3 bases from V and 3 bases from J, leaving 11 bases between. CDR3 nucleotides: TGTGCCAGCAGCTTCCCCCTGGGGTACTATGGCTACACCTTC. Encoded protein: CASSFPLGYYGYTF.

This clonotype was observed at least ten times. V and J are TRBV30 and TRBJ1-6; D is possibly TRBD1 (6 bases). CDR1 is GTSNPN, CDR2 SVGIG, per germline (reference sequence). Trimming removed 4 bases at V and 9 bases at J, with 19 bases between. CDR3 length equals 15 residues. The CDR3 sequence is CAWNPGQYRSSPLHF. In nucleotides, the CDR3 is TGTGCCTGGAATCCCGGACAGTACCGTTCTTCACCCCTCCACTTT.

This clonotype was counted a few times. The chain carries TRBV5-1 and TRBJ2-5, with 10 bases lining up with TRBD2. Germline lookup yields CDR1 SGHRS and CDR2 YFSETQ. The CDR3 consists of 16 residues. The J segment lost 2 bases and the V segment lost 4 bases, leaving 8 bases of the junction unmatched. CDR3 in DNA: TGCGCCAGCAGCCGACGGGGGGGACTAGCGCAAGAGACCCAGTACTTC. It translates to CASSRRGGLAQETQYF.

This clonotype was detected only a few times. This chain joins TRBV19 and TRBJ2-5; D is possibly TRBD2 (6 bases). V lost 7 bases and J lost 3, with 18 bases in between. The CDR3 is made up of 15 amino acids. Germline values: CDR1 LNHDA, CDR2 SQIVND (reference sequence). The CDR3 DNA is TGTGCCAGTAAGGGTTGGGGGGAGGTAGAAGAGACCCAGTACTTC. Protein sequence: CASKGWGEVEETQYF. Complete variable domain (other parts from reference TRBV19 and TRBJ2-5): DGGITQSPKYLFRKEGQNVTLSCEQNLNHDAMYWYRQDPGQGLRLIYYSQIVNDFQKGDIAEGYSVSREKKESFPLTVTSAQKNPTAFYLCASKGWGEVEETQYFGPGTRLLVL.